The 8 T cell receptor beta chains below come from one sample, sequenced in a study of blood T cell repertoires in COVID-19. Produced via immunoSEQ multiplex PCR; TCRdb's table is partial and in-frame only. The sample yields 150,000 to 200,000 clones, 75% to 85% seen once. Sequenced: peripheral blood. The receptors were sampled from a woman aged 40 to 50 with COVID-19, enrolled during active disease.

This clone showed up many times. This chain connects TRBV5-1 to TRBJ1-5; 9 bases map to TRBD1. This CDR3 region has 15 residues. The V gene end was trimmed by 2 bases and the J gene end by 4 bases; junction bases not matched to a gene: 4. Germline CDR1 is SGHRS and CDR2 is YFSETQ. In DNA form, the CDR3 reads TGCGCCAGCAGCTTCGGACAGGGGAGGAATCAGCCCCAGCATTTT. This codes for CASSFGQGRNQPQHF.

This clone was seen just once. This rearrangement joins TRBV14 to TRBJ1-3; the match to TRBD1 covers 12 bases. From germline, CDR1 is SGHDN and CDR2 FVKESK. Trimming at V came to 6 bases and at J to 1 base, leaving 10 bases not matched to a gene. The CDR3 runs 18 residues. The CDR3 nucleotides read TGTGCCAGCAGACTGGGGACAGGGGGCGGTGTGTCTGGAAACACCATATATTTT. This gives the protein CASRLGTGGGVSGNTIYF.

The rearrangement joins TRBV27 to TRBJ1-1, with D perhaps matching TRBD1 (6 bases). CDR3 length: 12 residues. The germline gives CDR1 MNHEY, CDR2 SMNVEV (reference sequence). V gave up 6 bases and J gave up 5 bases, with 10 bases separating them. The CDR3 is CASRQGWTEAFF. The CDR3 DNA reads as TGTGCCAGCAGACAGGGATGGACTGAAGCTTTCTTT.

The chain couples TRBV10-2 to TRBJ1-1, with 7 bases identical to TRBD1. This CDR3 comprises 14 residues. The germline V gene encodes CDR1 WSHSY and CDR2 SAAADI. V lost 2 bases, J lost 4 bases, and 4 bases stayed unmatched. The CDR3 nucleotides read TGCGCCAGCAGTGAGAGCCAGGGGGTCACTGAAGCTTTCTTT. Its protein product is CASSESQGVTEAFF.

The V gene is TRBV5-1, the J gene TRBJ1-1, with D perhaps matching TRBD1 (5 bases). The V end was cut by 4 bases, the J end by 1 base, with 17 bases between. Germline-derived CDR1 and CDR2 are SGHRS and YFSETQ. The CDR3 spans 16 residues. CDR3 protein: CASSPGVGGKNTEAFF. Written as DNA, the CDR3 is TGCGCCAGCAGCCCCGGGGTCGGGGGGAAGAACACTGAAGCTTTCTTT.

This clone was detected once. The chain has TRBV27 and TRBJ2-7; D perhaps matches TRBD2 (6 bases). The V end lost 10 bases, the J end lost 0 bases, and 10 bases lay between the germline ends. Germline assignment: CDR1 MNHEY and CDR2 SMNVEV (reference sequence). The length of the CDR3 is 12 residues. The CDR3 DNA follows: TGTGCCACCGGGGAGGTCTCCTACGAGCAGTACTTC. Its protein is CATGEVSYEQYF.

The V and J genes are TRBV7-9 and TRBJ1-5, with D uncertain. Germline CDR1 SEHNR, CDR2 FQNEAQ (reference sequence). V dropped 3 bases and J dropped 3 bases, with 12 bases sitting between them. CDR3 length: 15 residues. The CDR3 loop reads CASSLGGGYNQPQHF. CDR3 bases: TGTGCCAGCAGCTTGGGCGGAGGTTACAATCAGCCCCAGCATTTT. Together with reference TRBV7-9 and TRBJ1-5, the CDR3 gives the full variable domain: DTGVSQNPRHKITKRGQNVTFRCDPISEHNRLYWYRQTLGQGPEFLTYFQNEAQLEKSRLLSDRFSAERPKGSFSTLEIQRTEQGDSAMYLCASSLGGGYNQPQHFGDGTRLSIL.

The chain combines TRBV19 with TRBJ2-2; 7 positions match TRBD2. The CDR3 has 15 amino acids. V lost 5 bases and J lost 4; bases outside the gene matches: 7. CDR1 is LNHDA, CDR2 SQIVND, per germline (reference sequence). The CDR3 DNA sequence: TGTGCCAGTAGTGGGGCGGGAGATGGCACCGGGGAGCTGTTTTTT. The encoded protein is CASSGAGDGTGELFF. The full variable domain, in which reference TRBV19 and TRBJ2-2 provide the parts outside the CDR3, is DGGITQSPKYLFRKEGQNVTLSCEQNLNHDAMYWYRQDPGQGLRLIYYSQIVNDFQKGDIAEGYSVSREKKESFPLTVTSAQKNPTAFYLCASSGAGDGTGELFFGEGSRLTVL.